This T cell receptor beta chain came from a study of control samples from healthy donors and cancer patients. The protocol was immunoSEQ multiplex PCR, while the TCRdb copy is restricted to in-frame clones and leaves out a portion. The data show 90,000 to 100,000 clones, around 80% seen once. The CDR3 totals 13 residues. The V gene's germline CDR1 is KGHDR and CDR2 SFDVKD. Trimming at V came to 4 bases and at J to 5 bases, leaving 1 base not matched to a gene. The source is a man between 60 and 75 years old in good health. The chain has TRBV24-1 and TRBJ1-5, with 7 nucleotides matching TRBD1. The sample was blood. CDR3 residues: CATSETGYQPQHF. The CDR3 DNA reads TGTGCCACCAGTGAGACAGGGTATCAGCCCCAGCATTTT.